This T cell receptor (beta chain) originates from a study of shared clonotypes between healthy human individuals. Study-level results: In having few donors, the study represented limited genetic and exposure-history diversity.

The method was immunoSEQ multiplex PCR; TCRdb's version includes in-frame clones alone and lacks a portion of them. Of approximately 350,000 clones in the sample, around two thirds were seen once. The CDR3 spans 13 residues. The ends were cut back, 0 bases at V and 8 bases at J, with 5 bases in the middle. Per germline, CDR1 MNHEY and CDR2 SVGAGI. Details on this clone: What it binds is unknown.

The TCR comes from a man aged 30 to 45 in good health. The sequenced material came from memory CD4+ T cells sorted from blood. The subset is: CD45RA-negative fraction. The chain links TRBV6-5 to TRBJ1-6; D remains unclear. The CDR3 region has the DNA TGTGCCAGCAGTTACTCATCGGATTCACCCCTCCACTTT. Amino acids: CASSYSSDSPLHF.